The source of this T cell receptor beta chain is a study of T cell responses to AZD1222 COVID-19 vaccine. Sequencing was performed with immunoSEQ multiplex PCR; in TCRdb, only in-frame clones are kept and a portion is missing. The sample shows about 120,000 clones, just under 90% of them seen only once. This receptor was taken from an adult in good health. The sample was peripheral blood, taken on day 0 of AZD1222 vaccination.

CDR3 DNA: TGTGCCAGCAGTTACCGGGCGGACCTCAATCAGCCCCAGCATTTT. This gives the protein CASSYRADLNQPQHF. The rearrangement uses TRBV6-2 or TRBV6-3 and TRBJ1-5; D not certain. The CDR3 has 15 amino acids. Germline lookup yields CDR1 MNHEY and CDR2 SVGEGT. V lost 2 bases and J 3 bases, leaving 11 bases between the germline ends.